This entry is about one T cell receptor beta chain. Which antigen it targets is not known. No base qualities exist here, and no much larger clone lies one base off it. One collaborating source in Seattle enrolled patients while the patients were actively infected and followed the patients over time throughout the course of disease. The collaborating institutions used their own protocols to collect whole blood in K2EDTA tubes. For TCRbeta analysis, collaborators shipped samples as frozen whole blood, isolated PBMCs, or DNA extracted from either of those sample types. The source of the sample is a study of blood T cell repertoires in COVID-19 (dated by TCRdb to the early 2020s). Background for the entire study: Collaborator samples came from the United States, Italy and Spain and covered acute and convalescent phases of COVID-19. The material from the prospective study consisted of cDNA or gDNA derived from T cells, B-cell-depleted T cells, or PBMCs. Deeply sampled blood TCRbeta repertoires from subjects exposed to, actively infected with, or recovered from COVID-19 were included in the dataset. A freely available public database, intended as a resource for researchers studying the immune response to SARS-CoV-2, is where the repertoires were released. The samples were drawn from the first 160 participants of the ongoing ImmuneRACE study and from over 950 subjects provided by 6 global collaborators. Sample metadata almost always included a de-identified subject ID, COVID-19 status, age in years and sex. Where available, HLA class I and class II types were taken from metadata supplied by the sample provider and were not determined by assay-based typing. Study-wide conclusions, independent of this receptor: The amount of clinical and demographic metadata varied by source and participant and was provided uncurated.

Trimming leaves V shorter by 1 base and J shorter by 2 bases, with the junction holding 1 base beyond the gene matches. The CDR3, from cysteine to phenylalanine, totals 14 residues. Only the CDR3 region is kept as DNA, spanning 42 bases read in frame from base 1. Via the germline V gene, CDR1 is MDHEN and CDR2 SYDVKM. TCRbeta CDR3 regions were amplified from genomic DNA using the immunoSEQ Assay, a bias-controlled multiplex PCR. On the study's bioinformatics: The number of nucleated cells in each sample was estimated from the amplification of reference gene primers within the assay. To quantify the absolute abundance of each unique TCRbeta CDR3 rearrangement, sequence reads were collapsed and filtered. For each sample, productive Simpson clonality was calculated as the square root of Simpson's diversity index over productive rearrangements. TCRdb provides this immuneACCESS table in a form limited to in-frame rearrangements. Some clones are lacking; in checked studies, under half of them reflect an unresolved V gene, and why the rest are absent is not known. That table gives V, J and clone size, and the DNA gave D and trimming. The sample includes about 370,000 clones, with around 87% observed a single time. About 10% of the sample comes from the top ten.

Recombination connected TRBV28 to TRBJ2-7; 8 bases in between match TRBD1. Sample: peripheral blood. The origin of this receptor is a woman aged 25-40 years with COVID-19, enrolled during active disease. The CDR3 in this case is CASSLSGGAYEQYF. The nucleotide sequence reads as follows: TGTGCCAGCAGTTTATCAGGGGGCGCCTACGAGCAGTACTTC.